A selection of T cell receptor beta chains follows, all from one sample in a study of CD8+CD57+ T cells in acquired aplastic anemia. TCRdb called the reads again in MiXCR, with one record for every CDR3 protein. The sample includes about 220,000 distinct CDR3 sequences, 34% seen only once; the top ten take around 1.1%. Sequenced input: sorted CD4+, CD8+, or CD8+CD57+ T cells (not recorded which) from PBMCs. These receptors originate from a human donor in good health, serving as a control. The CDR3 runs from the conserved cysteine through the conserved F or W. Each record gives: D gene, clone size, J gene, V gene, CDR3 DNA, CDR3 protein. The D gene is left open where the match is weak. Some rows mark clone size as missing; the rest say once, few, many or name a class of expanded clone.

- few TRBJ2-6 TRBV6-1 TGTGCCAGCAGTGGATACCGGACAGATACACCCTCTGGGGCCAACGTCCTGACTTTC CASSGYRTDTPSGANVLTF
- few TRBJ1-4 TRBV5-4 TGTGCCAGCAGCTTGGGAGGGTCTAATGAAAAACTGTTTTTT CASSLGGSNEKLFF
- - TRBJ1-5 TRBV20-1 TGCAGTGCTAGAGCCATGAGGGACAATCAGCCCCAGCATTTT CSARAMRDNQPQHF
- - TRBJ1-4 TRBV4-3 TGCGCCAGCAGCCAAGGCAGGGGTCGTGAAAAACTGTTTTTT CASSQGRGREKLFF
TRBD1 - TRBJ1-6 TRBV10-2 TGTGCCAGCAAAAGGACAGGGGGAAATTCACCCCTCCACTTT CASKRTGGNSPLHF
TRBD1 - TRBJ2-1 TRBV20-1 TGCAGTGCTAGAGATCGGACAGGAGAGAACTACAATGAGCAGTTCTTC CSARDRTGENYNEQFF
TRBD2 many TRBJ2-7 TRBV20-1 TGCAGTGCAATAGCGGGAGGTTACGAGCAGTACTTC CSAIAGGYEQYF
- few TRBJ1-2 TRBV6-1 TGTGCCAGCAGTCGCACCCCAGGGTATCCGGGCGGCTACACCTTC CASSRTPGYPGGYTF
- - TRBJ1-6 TRBV29-1 TGCAGCGTGGCCGCCAGTGCTCAAAATTCACCCCTCCACTTT CSVAASAQNSPLHF
- few TRBJ1-2 TRBV10-3 TGTGCCATCAGTGATGACGGTCAGATCTTCTATGGCTACACCTTC CAISDDGQIFYGYTF
TRBD1 many TRBJ1-1 TRBV29-1 TGCAGCGTTGAGCGAACAGGGGGCACTGAAGCTTTCTTT CSVERTGGTEAFF
TRBD2 once TRBJ2-1 TRBV9 TGTGCCAGCAGCGTAACGACTAGCGGGACTTACAATGAGCAGTTCTTC CASSVTTSGTYNEQFF
- - TRBJ2-1 TRBV10-3 TGTGCCATCAGTGAGGTCCATGAGCAGTTCTTC CAISEVHEQFF
- many TRBJ2-3 TRBV24-1 TGTGCCACCGAGGGAACAGATACGCAGTATTTT CATEGTDTQYF
TRBD1 many TRBJ1-1 TRBV20-1 TGCAGTGCTAGCCCCGGGACAGGGGGAAAGGCTGAAGCTTTCTTT CSASPGTGGKAEAFF
TRBD2 - TRBJ2-7 TRBV2 TGTGCCAGCCAAGATCAACTAGCGGGAGTTCCCGAGCAGTACTTC CASQDQLAGVPEQYF
- - TRBJ1-2 TRBV10-3 TGTGCCATCAGTGAGTCGCAGGAAAGACAACCAGGGCGCGGCTATGGCTACACCTTC CAISESQERQPGRGYGYTF
- - TRBJ1-2 TRBV5-1 TGCGCCAGCAGCACCGACGGCCTCTATGGCTACACCTTC CASSTDGLYGYTF
- many TRBJ1-1 TRBV15 TGTGCCACCAGCAGAGAGGGCCTTGAAGCTTTCTTT CATSREGLEAFF
TRBD1 - TRBJ2-3 TRBV15 TGTGCCACCAGCAGAGGAGGACAGGGGGCAAACAATGAGCAGTATTTT CATSRGGQGANNEQYF
TRBD2 many TRBJ2-1 TRBV19 TGTGCCAGTAGCGCCCCGGCTAGCGGGAACCATGAGCAGTTCTTC CASSAPASGNHEQFF
- many TRBJ1-6 TRBV25-1 TGTGCCAGCAGTGAATATCGAGGGAATTCACCCCTCCACTTT CASSEYRGNSPLHF
- - TRBJ1-1 TRBV5-1 TGCGCCAGCAGCTTGCGTGGGGGGGGCGAGAACACTGAAGCTTTCTTT CASSLRGGGENTEAFF
TRBD1 - TRBJ2-1 TRBV5-4 TGTGCCAGCAGTCCGGACAGGTTGTTGAATGAGCAGTTCTTC CASSPDRLLNEQFF
TRBD1 many TRBJ2-5 TRBV29-1 TGCAGCGTTGAAGGGCCAGGGACAGGGAGGTCTCAGTACTTC CSVEGPGTGRSQYF
- - TRBJ2-7 TRBV25-1 TGTGCCAGCAGCTTAGGCCGCGCCGGCGAGCAGTACTTC CASSLGRAGEQYF
TRBD1 - TRBJ1-2 TRBV20-1 TGCAGTGCTCCCCCCCCGAACAGGGGGGATACTAACTATGGCTACACCTTC CSAPPPNRGDTNYGYTF